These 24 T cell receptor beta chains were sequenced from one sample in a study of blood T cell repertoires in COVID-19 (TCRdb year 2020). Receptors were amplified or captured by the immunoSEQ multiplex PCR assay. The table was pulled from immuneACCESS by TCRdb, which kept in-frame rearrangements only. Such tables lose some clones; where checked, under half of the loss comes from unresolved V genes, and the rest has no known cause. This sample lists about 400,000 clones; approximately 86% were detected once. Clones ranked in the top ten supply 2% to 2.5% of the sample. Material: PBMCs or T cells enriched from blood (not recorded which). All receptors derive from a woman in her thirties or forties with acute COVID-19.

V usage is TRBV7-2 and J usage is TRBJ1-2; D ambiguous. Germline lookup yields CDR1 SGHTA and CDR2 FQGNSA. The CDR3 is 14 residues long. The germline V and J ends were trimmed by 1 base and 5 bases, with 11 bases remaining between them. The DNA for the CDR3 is TGTGCCAGCAGCTTAGGCCCTGCCCTATATGGCTACACCTTC. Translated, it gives CASSLGPALYGYTF.

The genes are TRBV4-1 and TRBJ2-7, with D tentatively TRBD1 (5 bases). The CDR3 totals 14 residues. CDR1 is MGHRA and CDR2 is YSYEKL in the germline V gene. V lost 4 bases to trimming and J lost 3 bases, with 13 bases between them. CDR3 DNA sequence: TGCGCCAGCAGCCCAGGAGTGCAGGGCTACGAGCAGTACTTC. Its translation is CASSPGVQGYEQYF.

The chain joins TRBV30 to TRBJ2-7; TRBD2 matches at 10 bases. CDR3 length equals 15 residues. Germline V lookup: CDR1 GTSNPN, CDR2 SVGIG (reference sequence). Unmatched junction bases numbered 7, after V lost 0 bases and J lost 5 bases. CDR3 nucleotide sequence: TGTGCCTGGAGTGTGGGGCTAGCGGGGGAACACGAGCAGTACTTC. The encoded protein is CAWSVGLAGEHEQYF.

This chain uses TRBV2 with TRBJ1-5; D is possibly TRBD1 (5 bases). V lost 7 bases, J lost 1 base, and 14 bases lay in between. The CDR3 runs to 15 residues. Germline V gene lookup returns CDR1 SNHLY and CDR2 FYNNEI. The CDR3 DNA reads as TGTGCCAGCAAGTTAGGAGGGGAGAGCAATCAGCCCCAGCATTTT. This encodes CASKLGGESNQPQHF. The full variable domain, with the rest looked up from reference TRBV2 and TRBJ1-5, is EPEVTQTPSHQVTQMGQEVILRCVPISNHLYFYWYRQILGQKVEFLVSFYNNEISEKSEIFDDQFSVERPDGSNFTLKIRSTKLEDSAMYFCASKLGGESNQPQHFGDGTRLSIL.

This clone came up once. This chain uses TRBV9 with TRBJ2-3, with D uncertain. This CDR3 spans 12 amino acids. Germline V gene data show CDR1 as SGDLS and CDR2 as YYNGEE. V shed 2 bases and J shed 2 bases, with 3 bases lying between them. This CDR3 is CASSVNTDTQYF. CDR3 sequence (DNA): TGTGCCAGCAGCGTTAACACAGATACGCAGTATTTT. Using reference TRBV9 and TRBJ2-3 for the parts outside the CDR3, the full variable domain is DSGVTQTPKHLITATGQRVTLRCSPRSGDLSVYWYQQSLDQGLQFLIQYYNGEERAKGNILERFSAQQFPDLHSELNLSSLELGDSALYFCASSVNTDTQYFGPGTRLTVL.

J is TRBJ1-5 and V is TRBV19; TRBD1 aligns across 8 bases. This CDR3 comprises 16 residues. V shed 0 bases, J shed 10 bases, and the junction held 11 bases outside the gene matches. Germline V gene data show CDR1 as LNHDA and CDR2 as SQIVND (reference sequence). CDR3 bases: TGTGCCAGTAGTATAGATGCAGGACAGGGAATTTTTCCCCAGCATTTT. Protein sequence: CASSIDAGQGIFPQHF.

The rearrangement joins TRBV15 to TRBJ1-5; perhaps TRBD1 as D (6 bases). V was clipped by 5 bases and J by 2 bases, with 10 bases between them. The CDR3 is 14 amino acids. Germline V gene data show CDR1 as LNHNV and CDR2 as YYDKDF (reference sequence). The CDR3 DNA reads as TGTGCCACCAGCCACAGGGTGGGCAATCAGCCCCAGCATTTT. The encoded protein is CATSHRVGNQPQHF.

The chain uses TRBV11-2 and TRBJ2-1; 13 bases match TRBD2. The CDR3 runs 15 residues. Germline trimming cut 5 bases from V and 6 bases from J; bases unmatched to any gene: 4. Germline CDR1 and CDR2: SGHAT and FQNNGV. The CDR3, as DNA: TGTGCCAGCAGCACCGGGACTAGCGGGGCCAATGAGCAGTTCTTC. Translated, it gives CASSTGTSGANEQFF.

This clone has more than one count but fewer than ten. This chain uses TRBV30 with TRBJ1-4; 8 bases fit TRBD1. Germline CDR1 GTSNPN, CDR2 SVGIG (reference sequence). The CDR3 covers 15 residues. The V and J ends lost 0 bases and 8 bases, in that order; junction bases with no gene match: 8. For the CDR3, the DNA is TGTGCCTGGAGTGTAACGACAGGGGTGGGGGAAAAACTGTTTTTT. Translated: CAWSVTTGVGEKLFF.

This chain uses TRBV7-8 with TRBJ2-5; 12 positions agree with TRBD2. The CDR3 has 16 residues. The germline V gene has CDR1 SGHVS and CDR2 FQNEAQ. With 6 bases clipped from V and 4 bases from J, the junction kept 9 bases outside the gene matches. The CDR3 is CASRTSGGHWGETQYF. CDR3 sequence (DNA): TGTGCCAGCAGGACTAGCGGGGGACATTGGGGAGAGACCCAGTACTTC.

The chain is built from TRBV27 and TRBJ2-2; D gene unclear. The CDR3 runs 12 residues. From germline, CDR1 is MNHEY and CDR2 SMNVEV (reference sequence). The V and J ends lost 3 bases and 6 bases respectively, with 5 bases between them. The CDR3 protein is CASSFRSGELFF. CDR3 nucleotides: TGTGCCAGCAGTTTTCGGTCCGGGGAGCTGTTTTTT.

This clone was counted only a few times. The CDR3 bases are TGTGCCAGCAGTTACGGGGAGTCGCAGTATTTT. This sequence encodes CASSYGESQYF. The chain is built from TRBV6-5 and TRBJ2-3, with a possible D match to TRBD2 (5 bases). The V and J ends lost 2 bases and 10 bases respectively, with 7 bases between them. The length of the CDR3 is 11 residues. Germline CDR1 and CDR2: MNHEY and SVGAGI.

CDR3 nucleotide sequence: TGTGCCAGCACACAGGGGGAGAACTACGAGCAGTACTTC. It codes for CASTQGENYEQYF. The J gene is TRBJ2-7, the V gene TRBV5-4; TRBD1 aligns across 8 bases. The V gene's germline CDR1 is SGHNT and CDR2 YYREEE (reference sequence). This CDR3 is 13 amino acids long. V lost 6 bases, J lost 3 bases, and 5 bases stayed unmatched.

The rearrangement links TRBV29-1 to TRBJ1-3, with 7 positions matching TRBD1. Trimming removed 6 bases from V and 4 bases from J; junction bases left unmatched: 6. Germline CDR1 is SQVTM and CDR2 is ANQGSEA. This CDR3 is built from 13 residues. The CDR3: CSVTGVRGNTIYF. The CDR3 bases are TGCAGCGTCACAGGGGTCAGGGGAAACACCATATATTTT.

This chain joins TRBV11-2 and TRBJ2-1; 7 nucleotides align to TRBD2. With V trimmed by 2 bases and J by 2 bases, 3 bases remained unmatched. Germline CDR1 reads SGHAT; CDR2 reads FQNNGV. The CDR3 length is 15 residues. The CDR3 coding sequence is TGTGCCAGCAGCTTATCCGGGGGGACCTACAATGAGCAGTTCTTC. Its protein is CASSLSGGTYNEQFF.

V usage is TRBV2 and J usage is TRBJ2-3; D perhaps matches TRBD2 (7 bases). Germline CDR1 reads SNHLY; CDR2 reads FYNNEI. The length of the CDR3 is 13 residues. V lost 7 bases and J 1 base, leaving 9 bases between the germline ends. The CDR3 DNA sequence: TGTGCCAGCAAAGGGGGGGGCACAGATACGCAGTATTTT. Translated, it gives CASKGGGTDTQYF.

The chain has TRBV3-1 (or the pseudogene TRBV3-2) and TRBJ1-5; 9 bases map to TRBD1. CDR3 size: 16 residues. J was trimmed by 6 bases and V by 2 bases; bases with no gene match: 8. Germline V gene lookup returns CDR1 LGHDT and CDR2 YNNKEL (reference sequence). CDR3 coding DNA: TGTGCCAGCAGCCAAACCTCGGACAGGGGAGGTCAGCCCCAGCATTTT. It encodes CASSQTSDRGGQPQHF.

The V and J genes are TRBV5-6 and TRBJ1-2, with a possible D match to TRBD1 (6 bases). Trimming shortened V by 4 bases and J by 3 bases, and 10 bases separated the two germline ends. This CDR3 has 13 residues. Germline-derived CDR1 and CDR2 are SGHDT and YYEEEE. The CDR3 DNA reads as TGTGCCAGCAGCGGGTGGGGGCACTATGGCTACACCTTC. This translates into CASSGWGHYGYTF.

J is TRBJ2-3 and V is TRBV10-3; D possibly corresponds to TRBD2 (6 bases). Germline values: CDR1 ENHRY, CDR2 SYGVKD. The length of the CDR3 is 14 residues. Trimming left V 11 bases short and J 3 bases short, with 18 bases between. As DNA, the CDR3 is TGTGCCTCCGGGGCGGGGTATATGACAGATACGCAGTATTTT. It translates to CASGAGYMTDTQYF.

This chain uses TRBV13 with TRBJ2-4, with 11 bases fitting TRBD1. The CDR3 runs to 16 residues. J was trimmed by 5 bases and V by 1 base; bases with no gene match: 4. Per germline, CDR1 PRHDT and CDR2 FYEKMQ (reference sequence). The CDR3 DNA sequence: TGTGCCAGCAGCTTAGCCCGGACAGGGGGCGAAAACATTCAGTACTTC. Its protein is CASSLARTGGENIQYF.

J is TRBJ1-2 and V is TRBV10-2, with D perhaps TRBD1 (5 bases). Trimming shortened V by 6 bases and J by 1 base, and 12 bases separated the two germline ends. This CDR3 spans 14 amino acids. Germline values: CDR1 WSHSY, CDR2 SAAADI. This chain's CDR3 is CASRPTDSNYGYTF. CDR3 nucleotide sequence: TGCGCCAGCAGGCCTACAGACAGTAACTATGGCTACACCTTC.

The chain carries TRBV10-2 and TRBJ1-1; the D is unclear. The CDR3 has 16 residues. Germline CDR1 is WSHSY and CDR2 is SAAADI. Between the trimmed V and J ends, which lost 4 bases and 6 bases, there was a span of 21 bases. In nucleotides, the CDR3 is TGCGCCAGCAGTGGTAATGCGAGGGCCTCTGCCCCTGAAGCTTTCTTT. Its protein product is CASSGNARASAPEAFF.

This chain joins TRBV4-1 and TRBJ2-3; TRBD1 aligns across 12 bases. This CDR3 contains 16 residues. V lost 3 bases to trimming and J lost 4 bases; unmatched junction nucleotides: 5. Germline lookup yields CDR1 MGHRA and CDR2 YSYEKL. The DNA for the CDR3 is TGCGCCAGCAGCCATGGGGACAGGGGGCGCCCAGATACGCAGTATTTT. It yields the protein CASSHGDRGRPDTQYF.

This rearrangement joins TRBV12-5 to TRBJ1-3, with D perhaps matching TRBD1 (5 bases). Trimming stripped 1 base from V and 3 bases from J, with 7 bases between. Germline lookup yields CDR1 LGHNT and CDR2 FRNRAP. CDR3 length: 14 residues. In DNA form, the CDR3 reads TGTGCTAGTGGTTTGGACGGGGGTGGAAACACCATATATTTT. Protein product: CASGLDGGGNTIYF.